This T cell receptor (beta chain) was recovered during a study of cytomegalovirus exposure and HLA in healthy donors. This clone occurred a few times. The CDR3 sequence is 15 residues long. Germline CDR1 reads MNHEY; CDR2 reads SVGAGI. Unmatched junction bases numbered 7, after V lost 6 bases and J lost 2 bases. 13 Jbeta primers and 60 Vbeta primers were used for the PCR. Sequenced by immunoSEQ multiplex PCR; TCRdb stores in-frame clones only, minus some. The sample records roughly 180,000 clones, roughly 75% being singletons. The sample consisted of PBMCs. The chain joins TRBV6-5 to TRBJ1-5; TRBD1 matches 7 bases. The receptor was derived from a middle-aged woman in good health and CMV-seropositive. CDR3 residues: CASSQGGTGNQPQHF. CDR3 sequence (DNA): TGTGCCAGCAGCCAAGGAGGGACAGGCAATCAGCCCCAGCATTTT.